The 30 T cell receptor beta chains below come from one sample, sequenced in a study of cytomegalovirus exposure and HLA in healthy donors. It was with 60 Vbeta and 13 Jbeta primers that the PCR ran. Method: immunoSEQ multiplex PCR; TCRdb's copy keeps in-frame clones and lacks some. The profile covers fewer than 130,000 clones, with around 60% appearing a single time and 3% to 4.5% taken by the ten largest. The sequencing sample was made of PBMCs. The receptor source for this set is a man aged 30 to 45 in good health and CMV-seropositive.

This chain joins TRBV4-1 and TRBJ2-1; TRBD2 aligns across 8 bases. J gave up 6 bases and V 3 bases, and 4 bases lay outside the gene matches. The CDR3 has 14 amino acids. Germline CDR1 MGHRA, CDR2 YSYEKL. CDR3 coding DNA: TGCGCCAGCAGCCAGGGACTAGAAAGCAATGAGCAGTTCTTC. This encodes CASSQGLESNEQFF.

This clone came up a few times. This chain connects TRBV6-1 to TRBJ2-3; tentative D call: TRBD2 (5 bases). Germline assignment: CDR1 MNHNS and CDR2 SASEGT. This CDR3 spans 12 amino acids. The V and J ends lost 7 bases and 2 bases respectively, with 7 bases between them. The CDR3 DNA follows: TGTGCCAGCACCGGGGACACAGATACGCAGTATTTT. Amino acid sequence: CASTGDTDTQYF.

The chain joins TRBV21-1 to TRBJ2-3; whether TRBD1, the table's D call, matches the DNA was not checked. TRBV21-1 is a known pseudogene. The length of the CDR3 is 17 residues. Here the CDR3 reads CASSPKSRHSPTDTQYF. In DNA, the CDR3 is TGTGCCAGCAGCCCCAAATCCCGCCACAGCCCCACAGATACGCAGTATTTT.

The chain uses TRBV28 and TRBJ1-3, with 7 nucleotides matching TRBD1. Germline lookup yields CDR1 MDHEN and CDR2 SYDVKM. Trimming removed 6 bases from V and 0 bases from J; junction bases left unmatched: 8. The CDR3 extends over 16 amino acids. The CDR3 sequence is CASRSRDSYSGNTIYF. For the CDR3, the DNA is TGTGCCAGCAGGTCCCGGGACAGTTACTCTGGAAACACCATATATTTT.

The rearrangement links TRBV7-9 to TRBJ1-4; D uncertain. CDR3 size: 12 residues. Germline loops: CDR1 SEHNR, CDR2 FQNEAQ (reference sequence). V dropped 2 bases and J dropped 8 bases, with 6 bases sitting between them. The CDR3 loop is CASSLFQEKLFF. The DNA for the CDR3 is TGTGCCAGCAGCTTATTTCAGGAAAAACTGTTTTTT.

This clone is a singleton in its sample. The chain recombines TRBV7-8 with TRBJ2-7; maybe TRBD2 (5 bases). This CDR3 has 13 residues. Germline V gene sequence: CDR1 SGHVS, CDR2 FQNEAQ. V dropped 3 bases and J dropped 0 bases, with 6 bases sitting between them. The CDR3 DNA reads TGTGCCAGCAGCTTTGACTACTCCTACGAGCAGTACTTC. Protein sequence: CASSFDYSYEQYF. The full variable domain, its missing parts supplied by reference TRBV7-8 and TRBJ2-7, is GAGVSQSPRYKVAKRGQDVALRCDPISGHVSLFWYQQALGQGPEFLTYFQNEAQLDKSGLPSDRFFAERPEGSVSTLKIQRTQQEDSAVYLCASSFDYSYEQYFGPGTRLTVT.

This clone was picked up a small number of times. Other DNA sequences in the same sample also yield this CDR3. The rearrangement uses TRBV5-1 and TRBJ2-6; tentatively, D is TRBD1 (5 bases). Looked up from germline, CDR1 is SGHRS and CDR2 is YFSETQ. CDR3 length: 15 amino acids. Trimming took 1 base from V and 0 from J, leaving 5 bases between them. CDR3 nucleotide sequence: TGCGCCAGCAGCTTGACAGGCTCTGGGGCCAACGTCCTGACTTTC. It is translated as CASSLTGSGANVLTF.

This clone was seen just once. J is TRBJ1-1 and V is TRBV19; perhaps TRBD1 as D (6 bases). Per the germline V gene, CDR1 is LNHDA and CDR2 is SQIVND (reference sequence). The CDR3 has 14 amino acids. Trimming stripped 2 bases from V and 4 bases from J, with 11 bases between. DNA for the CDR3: TGTGCCAGTAGTATAAGGGGGGAGGGCACTGAAGCTTTCTTT. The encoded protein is CASSIRGEGTEAFF. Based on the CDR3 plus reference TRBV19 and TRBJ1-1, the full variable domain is DGGITQSPKYLFRKEGQNVTLSCEQNLNHDAMYWYRQDPGQGLRLIYYSQIVNDFQKGDIAEGYSVSREKKESFPLTVTSAQKNPTAFYLCASSIRGEGTEAFFGQGTRLTVV.

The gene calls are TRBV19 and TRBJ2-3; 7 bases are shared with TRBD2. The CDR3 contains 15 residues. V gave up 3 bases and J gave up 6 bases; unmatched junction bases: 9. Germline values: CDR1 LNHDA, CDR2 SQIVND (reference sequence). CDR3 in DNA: TGTGCCAGTAGTATCTCGGGGGGACTCACGGATACGCAGTATTTT. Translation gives CASSISGGLTDTQYF.

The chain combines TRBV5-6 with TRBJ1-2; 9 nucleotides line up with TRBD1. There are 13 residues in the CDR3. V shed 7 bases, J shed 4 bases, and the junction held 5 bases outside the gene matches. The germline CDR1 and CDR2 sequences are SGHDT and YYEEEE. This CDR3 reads CASGTGQGYGYTF. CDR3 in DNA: TGTGCCAGCGGGACAGGGCAGGGCTATGGCTACACCTTC.

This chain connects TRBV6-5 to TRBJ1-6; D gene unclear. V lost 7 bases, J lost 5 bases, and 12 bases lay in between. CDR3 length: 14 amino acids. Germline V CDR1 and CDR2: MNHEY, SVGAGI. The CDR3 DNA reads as TGTGCCAGCAAGCTGGACGGGAATAATTCACCCCTCCACTTT. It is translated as CASKLDGNNSPLHF.

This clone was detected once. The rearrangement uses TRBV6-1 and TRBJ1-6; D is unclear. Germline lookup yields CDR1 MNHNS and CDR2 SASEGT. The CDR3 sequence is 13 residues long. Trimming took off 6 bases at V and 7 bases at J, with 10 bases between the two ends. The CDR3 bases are TGTGCCAGCAGATCTAGTCTGAATTCACCCCTCCACTTT. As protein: CASRSSLNSPLHF.

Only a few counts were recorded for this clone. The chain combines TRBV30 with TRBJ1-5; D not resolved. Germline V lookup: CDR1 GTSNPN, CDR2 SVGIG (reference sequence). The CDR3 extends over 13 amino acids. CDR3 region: CAGGWDGNQPQHF. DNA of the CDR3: TGTGCGGGAGGCTGGGATGGCAATCAGCCCCAGCATTTT. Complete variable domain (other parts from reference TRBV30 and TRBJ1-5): SQTIHQWPATLVQPVGSPLSLECTVEGTSNPNLYWYRQAAGRGLQLLFYSVGIGQISSEVPQNLSASRPQDRQFILSSKKLLLSDSGFYLCAGGWDGNQPQHFGDGTRLSIL.

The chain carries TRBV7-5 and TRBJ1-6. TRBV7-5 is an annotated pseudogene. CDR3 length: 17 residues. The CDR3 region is CARSPGGRSLYNSPLHF. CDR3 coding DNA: TGTGCCAGAAGCCCGGGGGGACGGTCGCTCTATAATTCACCCCTCCACTTT.

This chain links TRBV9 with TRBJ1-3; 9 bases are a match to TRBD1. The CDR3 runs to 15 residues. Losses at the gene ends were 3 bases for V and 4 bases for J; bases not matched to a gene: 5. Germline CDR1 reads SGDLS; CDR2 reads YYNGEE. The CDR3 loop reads CASSETGGAGNTIYF. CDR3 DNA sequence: TGTGCCAGCAGCGAGACAGGGGGAGCAGGAAACACCATATATTTT.

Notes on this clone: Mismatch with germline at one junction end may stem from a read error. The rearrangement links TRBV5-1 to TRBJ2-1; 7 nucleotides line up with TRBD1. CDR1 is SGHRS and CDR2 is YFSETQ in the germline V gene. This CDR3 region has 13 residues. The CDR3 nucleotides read TGCGCCAGCGGGATAATACAGGGGAATGAGCGGTTCTTC. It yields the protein CASGIIQGNERFF.

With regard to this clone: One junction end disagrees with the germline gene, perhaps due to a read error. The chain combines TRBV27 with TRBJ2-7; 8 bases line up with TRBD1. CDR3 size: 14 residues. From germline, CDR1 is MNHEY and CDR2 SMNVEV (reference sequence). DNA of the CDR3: TGTGCCGGCAGTTCAGGACAGGGTCCCTACGAGCAGTACTTC. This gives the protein CAGSSGQGPYEQYF.

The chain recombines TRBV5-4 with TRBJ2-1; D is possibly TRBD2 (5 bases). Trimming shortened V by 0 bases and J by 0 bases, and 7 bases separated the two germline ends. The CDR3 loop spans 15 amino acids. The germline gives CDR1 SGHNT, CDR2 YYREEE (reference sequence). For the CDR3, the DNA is TGTGCCAGCAGCTTGGTGGGGAGCTCCTACAATGAGCAGTTCTTC. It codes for CASSLVGSSYNEQFF.

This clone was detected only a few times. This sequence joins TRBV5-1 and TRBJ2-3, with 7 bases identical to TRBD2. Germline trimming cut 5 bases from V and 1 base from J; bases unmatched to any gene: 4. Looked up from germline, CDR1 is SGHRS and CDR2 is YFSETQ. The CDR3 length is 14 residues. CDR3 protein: CASRDLAGTDTQYF. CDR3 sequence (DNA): TGCGCCAGCAGAGACCTAGCGGGCACAGATACGCAGTATTTT.

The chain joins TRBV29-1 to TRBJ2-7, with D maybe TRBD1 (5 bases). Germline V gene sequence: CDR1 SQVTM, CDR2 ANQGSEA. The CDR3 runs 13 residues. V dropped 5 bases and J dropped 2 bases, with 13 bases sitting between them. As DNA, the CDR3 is TGCAGCGTTATCCCTAGGGGTACCTACGAGCAGTACTTC. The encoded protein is CSVIPRGTYEQYF.

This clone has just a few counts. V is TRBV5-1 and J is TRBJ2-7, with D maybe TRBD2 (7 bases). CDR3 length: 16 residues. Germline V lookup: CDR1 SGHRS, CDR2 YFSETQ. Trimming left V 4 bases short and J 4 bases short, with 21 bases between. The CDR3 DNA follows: TGCGCCAGCAGCGTAAGATCGGGGGGCCCCCGTTACGAGCAGTACTTC. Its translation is CASSVRSGGPRYEQYF.

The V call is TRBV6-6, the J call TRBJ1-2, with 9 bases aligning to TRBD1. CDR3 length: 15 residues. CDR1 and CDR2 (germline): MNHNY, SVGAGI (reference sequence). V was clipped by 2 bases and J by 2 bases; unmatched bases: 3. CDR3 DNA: TGTGCCAGCAGTTACGAAGGGACAGGGAACTATGGCTACACCTTC. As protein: CASSYEGTGNYGYTF.

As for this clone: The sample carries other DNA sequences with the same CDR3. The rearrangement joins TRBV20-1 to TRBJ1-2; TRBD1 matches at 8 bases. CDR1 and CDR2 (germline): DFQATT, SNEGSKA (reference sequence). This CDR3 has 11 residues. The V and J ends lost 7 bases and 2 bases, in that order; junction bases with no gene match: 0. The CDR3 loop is CSGQGNYGYTF. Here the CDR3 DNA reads TGCAGTGGACAGGGGAACTATGGCTACACCTTC.

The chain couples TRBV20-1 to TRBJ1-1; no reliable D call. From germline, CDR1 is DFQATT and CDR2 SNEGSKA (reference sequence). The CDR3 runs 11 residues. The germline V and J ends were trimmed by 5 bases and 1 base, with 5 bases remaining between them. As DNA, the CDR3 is TGCAGTGCTTGGCCGAACACTGAAGCTTTCTTT. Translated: CSAWPNTEAFF.

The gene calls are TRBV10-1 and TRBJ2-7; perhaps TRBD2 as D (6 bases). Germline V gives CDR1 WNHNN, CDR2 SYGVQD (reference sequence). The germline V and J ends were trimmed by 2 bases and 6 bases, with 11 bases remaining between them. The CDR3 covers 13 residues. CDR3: CASSEAQGGEQYF. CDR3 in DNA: TGCGCCAGCAGTGAGGCGCAGGGAGGCGAGCAGTACTTC.

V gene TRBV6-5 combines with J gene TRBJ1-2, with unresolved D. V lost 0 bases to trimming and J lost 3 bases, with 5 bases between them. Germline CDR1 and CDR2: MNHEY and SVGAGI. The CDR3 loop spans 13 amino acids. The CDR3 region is CASSYSQYYGYTF. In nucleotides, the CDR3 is TGTGCCAGCAGTTACTCCCAGTACTATGGCTACACCTTC.

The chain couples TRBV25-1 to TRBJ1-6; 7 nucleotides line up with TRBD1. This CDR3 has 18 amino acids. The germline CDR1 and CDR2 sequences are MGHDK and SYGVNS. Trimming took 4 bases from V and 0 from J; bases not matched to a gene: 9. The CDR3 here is CASSGYGQASSYNSPLHF. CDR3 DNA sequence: TGTGCCAGCAGTGGTTATGGACAGGCCAGCTCCTATAATTCACCCCTCCACTTT.

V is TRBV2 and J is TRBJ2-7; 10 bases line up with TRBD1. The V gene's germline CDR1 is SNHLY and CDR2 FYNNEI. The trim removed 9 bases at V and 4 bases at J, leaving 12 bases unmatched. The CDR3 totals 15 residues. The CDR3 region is CASTPGQGTSYEQYF. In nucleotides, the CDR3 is TGTGCCAGTACTCCGGGACAGGGGACATCATACGAGCAGTACTTC.

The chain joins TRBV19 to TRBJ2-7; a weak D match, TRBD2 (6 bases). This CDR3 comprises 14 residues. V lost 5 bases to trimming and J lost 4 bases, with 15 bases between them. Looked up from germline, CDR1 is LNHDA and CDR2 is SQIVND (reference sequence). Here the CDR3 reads CASSSYGGPYEQYF. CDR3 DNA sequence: TGTGCCAGTAGTTCCTACGGGGGACCATACGAGCAGTACTTC.

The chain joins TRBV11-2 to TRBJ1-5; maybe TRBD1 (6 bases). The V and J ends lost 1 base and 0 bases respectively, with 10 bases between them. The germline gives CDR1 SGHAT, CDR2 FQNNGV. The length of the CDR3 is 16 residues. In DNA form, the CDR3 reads TGTGCCAGCAGCTTAGCCAGGGGCTATAGCAATCAGCCCCAGCATTTT. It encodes CASSLARGYSNQPQHF.